What follows are 6 T cell receptor beta chains derived from one specimen sequenced in a study of molecular identifiers for immune sequencing clone quantification. TCRdb itself ran the PCR reads through MiXCR, one entry per CDR3 protein. The sample lists 250,000 to 350,000 distinct CDR3 sequences, 20% to 25% occurring once. Sequenced input: naive CD8+ T cells from blood, with Jurkat cell RNA spiked in. The subset: FACS-sorted CD8+CD4-CCR7+CD45RA+ naive T cells. These receptors originate from a human donor in good health. Some libraries in this study had Jurkat cell RNA spiked in.

Of note for this clonotype: With a much larger clone just one base away, this may be a read error. V usage is TRBV7-2 and J usage is TRBJ2-7, with 10 nucleotides matching TRBD1. The CDR3 sequence is 17 residues long. Trimming at V came to 5 bases and at J to 4 bases, leaving 14 bases not matched to a gene. Germline assignment: CDR1 SGHTA and CDR2 FQGNSA. CDR3 sequence reads: CASSVFGAGQGMYEQYF. Written as DNA, the CDR3 is TGTGCCAGCAGCGTGTTCGGAGCGGGACAGGGGATGTACGAGCAGTACTTC.

In this sample, this clonotype turned up many times. The chain combines TRBV7-8 with TRBJ1-5; D is uncertain. CDR3 length equals 13 residues. The germline CDR1 and CDR2 sequences are SGHVS and FQNEAQ. V was cut by 4 bases and J by 3 bases, with 7 bases left in between. CDR3 nucleotide sequence: TGTGCCAGCAGCTCCAGGATCAATCAGCCCCAGCATTTT. Translation: CASSSRINQPQHF.

This clonotype was detected ten times or more. The junction does not match germline at one end; this may be a read error. J is TRBJ2-7 and V is TRBV13; 8 bases line up with TRBD2. Germline V lookup: CDR1 PRHDT, CDR2 FYEKMQ (reference sequence). The CDR3 is 15 amino acids. For the CDR3, the DNA is TGCGCCAGCAGCCTGACCAGCGGGAGTTCCTACGAGCAGTACTTC. It encodes CASSLTSGSSYEQYF.

Worth noting for this clonotype: A much larger clonotype is one base distant, so this may be a read error. The chain joins TRBV5-4 to TRBJ2-7; 9 bases align to TRBD1. The V gene's germline CDR1 is SGHNT and CDR2 YYREEE (reference sequence). The CDR3 consists of 13 residues. The CDR3 protein is CASGFRTGAEQYF. The CDR3 coding sequence is TGTGCCAGCGGCTTTAGGACAGGGGCCGAGCAGTACTTC.

This clonotype was counted at least ten times. The chain carries TRBV19 and TRBJ1-2; D is ambiguous. Trimming left V 3 bases short and J 6 bases short, with 8 bases between. The germline gives CDR1 LNHDA, CDR2 SQIVND (reference sequence). The CDR3 is made up of 12 amino acids. The CDR3 nucleotides read TGTGCCAGTAGTATTGGACGTCATGGCTACACCTTC. Protein product: CASSIGRHGYTF.

Many counts were recorded for this clonotype. The chain links TRBV5-1 to TRBJ2-1; 9 bases match TRBD2. The germline V gene has CDR1 SGHRS and CDR2 YFSETQ. There are 15 residues in the CDR3. Germline trimming cut 6 bases from V and 4 bases from J; bases unmatched to any gene: 8. In DNA, the CDR3 is TGCGCCAGCACCCTCTCCAGCGGGGGGTACAATGAGCAGTTCTTC. Its protein is CASTLSSGGYNEQFF. Complete variable domain (other parts from reference TRBV5-1 and TRBJ2-1): KAGVTQTPRYLIKTRGQQVTLSCSPISGHRSVSWYQQTPGQGLQFLFEYFSETQRNKGNFPGRFSGRQFSNSRSEMNVSTLELGDSALYLCASTLSSGGYNEQFFGPGTRLTVL.